The following is a T cell receptor (beta chain) sequence with its context. The antigen is undetermined. This CDR3 has 15 amino acids. The V end lost 2 bases, the J end lost 6 bases, and 17 bases lay between the germline ends. CDR1 is MGHRA and CDR2 is YSYEKL in the germline V gene. Everyone who donated was a Caucasian adult who lived in Nashville, Tennessee. Authors' analysis steps: There were no quality scores in the junction-only immunoSEQ sequences, so filtering differed. Assay: immunoSEQ multiplex PCR; the TCRdb copy retains only in-frame clones and omits some. From that table come the V and J calls and clone size; the DNA was used to work out D and trimming. The sample comprises approximately 1.5 million clones, approximately 98.5% of which are singletons, and under 0.45% rests with the top ten. This entry comes from a study of shared clonotypes between healthy human individuals. Study-level results: Rarefaction indicated that sorted-subset sequencing remained incomplete although depth was large.

The TCR sequence derives from a man aged 30-40 years in good health. The source material was naive CD4+ T cells sorted from blood. Subset given: CD45RA+ positively selected. J is TRBJ2-7 and V is TRBV4-1; D unresolved. The CDR3 coding sequence is TGCGCCAGCAGCCAATACGTGAACAAGGGTTCCGAGCAGTACTTC. This translates into CASSQYVNKGSEQYF.